The sequence of this TCR beta chain was determined in a study of T cell responses to AZD1222 COVID-19 vaccine. Findings of the study overall: CD4 TCRs associated with vaccination spanned spike, dominating at 160-218 and 743-854. It should be noted that donors were predominantly white British and more often female, and clonal diversity was possibly underestimated.

On this clone: The antigen remains undetermined.

Repertoires were generated with immunoSEQ multiplex PCR, while TCRdb's copy carries only in-frame clones and drops some. The repertoire holds approximately 90,000 clones, around nine tenths seen once, with about 3% in the top ten. Per germline, CDR1 PRHDT and CDR2 FYEKMQ (reference sequence). V lost 6 bases and J 5 bases, leaving 10 bases between the germline ends. This CDR3 has 12 residues. This chain links TRBV13 with TRBJ1-2, with D perhaps TRBD1 (6 bases). The sequence was collected from an adult in good health. The sample in question was peripheral blood, obtained on day 0 of AZD1222 vaccination. CDR3 residues: CASSPQGYGYTF. The CDR3 nucleotides read TGTGCCAGCAGTCCACAGGGTTATGGCTACACCTTC.